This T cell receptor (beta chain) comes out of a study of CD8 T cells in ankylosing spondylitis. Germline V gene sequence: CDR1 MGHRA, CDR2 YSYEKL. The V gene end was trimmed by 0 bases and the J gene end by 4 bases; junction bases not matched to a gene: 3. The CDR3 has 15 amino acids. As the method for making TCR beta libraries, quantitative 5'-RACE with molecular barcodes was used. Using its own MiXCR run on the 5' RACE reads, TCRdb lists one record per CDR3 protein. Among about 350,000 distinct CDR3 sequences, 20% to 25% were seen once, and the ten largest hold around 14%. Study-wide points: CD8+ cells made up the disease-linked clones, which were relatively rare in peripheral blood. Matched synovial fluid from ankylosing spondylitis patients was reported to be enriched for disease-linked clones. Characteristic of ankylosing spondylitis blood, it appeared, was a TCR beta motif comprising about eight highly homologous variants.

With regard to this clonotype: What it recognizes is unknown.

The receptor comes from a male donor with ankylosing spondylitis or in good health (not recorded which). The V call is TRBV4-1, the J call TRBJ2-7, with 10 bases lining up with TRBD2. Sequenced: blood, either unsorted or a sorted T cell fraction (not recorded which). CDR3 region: CASSQEERGGYEQYF. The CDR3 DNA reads TGCGCCAGCAGCCAAGAGGAGCGGGGGGGATACGAGCAGTACTTC.